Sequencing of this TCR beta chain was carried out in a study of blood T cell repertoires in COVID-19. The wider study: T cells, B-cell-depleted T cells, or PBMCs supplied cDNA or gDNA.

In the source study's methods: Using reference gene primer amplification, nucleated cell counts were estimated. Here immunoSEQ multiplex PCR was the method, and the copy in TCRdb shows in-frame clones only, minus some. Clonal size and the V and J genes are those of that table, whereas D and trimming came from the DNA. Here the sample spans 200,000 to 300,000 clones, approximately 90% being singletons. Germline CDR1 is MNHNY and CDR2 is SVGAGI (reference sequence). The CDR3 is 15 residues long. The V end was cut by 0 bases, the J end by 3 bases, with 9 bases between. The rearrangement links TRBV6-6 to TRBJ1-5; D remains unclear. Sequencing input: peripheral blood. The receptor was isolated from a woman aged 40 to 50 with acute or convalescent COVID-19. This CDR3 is CASSYSTGDNQPQHF. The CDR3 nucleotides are TGTGCCAGCAGTTACTCGACGGGAGACAATCAGCCCCAGCATTTT.